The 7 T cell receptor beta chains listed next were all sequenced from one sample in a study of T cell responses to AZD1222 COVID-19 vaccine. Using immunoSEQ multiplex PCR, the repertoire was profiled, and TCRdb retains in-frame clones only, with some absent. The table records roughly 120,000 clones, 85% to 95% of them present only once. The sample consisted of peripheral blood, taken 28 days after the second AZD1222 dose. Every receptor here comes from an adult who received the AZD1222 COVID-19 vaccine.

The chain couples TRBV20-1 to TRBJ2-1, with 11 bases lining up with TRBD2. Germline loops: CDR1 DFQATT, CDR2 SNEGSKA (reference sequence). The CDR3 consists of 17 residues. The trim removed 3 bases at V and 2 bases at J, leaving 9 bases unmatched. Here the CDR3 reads CSASPSLAGGPYNEQFF. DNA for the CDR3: TGCAGTGCTAGTCCTTCCTTAGCGGGAGGGCCCTACAATGAGCAGTTCTTC.

CDR3 amino acids: CASSYRLGDTGELFF. The CDR3 nucleotides are TGTGCCAGCAGTTACCGACTTGGCGACACCGGGGAGCTGTTTTTT. The chain links TRBV6-2 or TRBV6-3 to TRBJ2-2, with D uncertain. The CDR3 is made up of 15 amino acids. Germline assignment: CDR1 MNHEY and CDR2 SVGEGT. V lost 2 bases, J lost 3 bases, and 10 bases lay in between.

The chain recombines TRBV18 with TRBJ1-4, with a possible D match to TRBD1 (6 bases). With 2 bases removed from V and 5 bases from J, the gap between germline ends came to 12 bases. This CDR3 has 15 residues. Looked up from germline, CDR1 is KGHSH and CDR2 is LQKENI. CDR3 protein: CASSPKGDSNEKLFF. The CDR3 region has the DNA TGTGCCAGCTCACCAAAGGGGGATTCGAATGAAAAACTGTTTTTT.

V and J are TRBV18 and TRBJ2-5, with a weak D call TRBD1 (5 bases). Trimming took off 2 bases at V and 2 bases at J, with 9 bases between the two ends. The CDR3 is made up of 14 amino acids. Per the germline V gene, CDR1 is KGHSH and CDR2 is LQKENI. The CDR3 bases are TGTGCCAGCTCACCAGGCAGGGCACAAGAGACCCAGTACTTC. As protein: CASSPGRAQETQYF.

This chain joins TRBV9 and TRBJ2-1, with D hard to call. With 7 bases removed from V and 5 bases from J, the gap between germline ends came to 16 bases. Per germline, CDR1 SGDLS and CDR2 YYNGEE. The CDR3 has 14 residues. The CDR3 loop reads CASYLRTENNEQFF. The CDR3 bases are TGTGCCAGCTATCTTAGAACGGAGAACAATGAGCAGTTCTTC. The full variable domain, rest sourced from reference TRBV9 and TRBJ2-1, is DSGVTQTPKHLITATGQRVTLRCSPRSGDLSVYWYQQSLDQGLQFLIQYYNGEERAKGNILERFSAQQFPDLHSELNLSSLELGDSALYFCASYLRTENNEQFFGPGTRLTVL.

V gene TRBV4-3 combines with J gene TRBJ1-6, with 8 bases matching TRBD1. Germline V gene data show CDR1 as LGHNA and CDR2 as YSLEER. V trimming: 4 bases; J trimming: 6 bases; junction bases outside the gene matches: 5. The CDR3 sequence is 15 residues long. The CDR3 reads CASSRLTGGNSPLHF. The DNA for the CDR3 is TGCGCCAGCAGCCGCCTTACAGGGGGTAATTCACCCCTCCACTTT.

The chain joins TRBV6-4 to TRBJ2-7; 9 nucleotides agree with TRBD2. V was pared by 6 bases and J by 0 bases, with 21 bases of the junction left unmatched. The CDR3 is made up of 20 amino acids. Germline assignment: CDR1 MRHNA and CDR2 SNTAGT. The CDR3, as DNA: TGTGCCAGCAGAATTCCCTTAGCGGGAGAGTTGCTGAAACCCTCCTACGAGCAGTACTTC. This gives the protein CASRIPLAGELLKPSYEQYF.